The next 30 T cell receptor beta chains were all read from a single sample in a study of molecular identifiers for immune sequencing clone quantification. Using its own MiXCR run on the PCR reads, TCRdb lists one record per CDR3 protein. Here the sample spans over 600,000 distinct CDR3 sequences, 20% being singletons. The sequenced material came from naive CD8+ T cells from blood, with Jurkat cell RNA spiked in. Described subset: FACS-sorted CD8+CD4-CCR7+CD45RA+ naive T cells. The source of these receptors is a human donor in good health. Some libraries in this study had Jurkat cell RNA spiked in.

To note about this clonotype: This clone may be a read error of a much larger clone one base away. The chain has TRBV7-2 and TRBJ2-3; 10 bases align to TRBD2. CDR3 length equals 16 residues. Losses at the gene ends were 1 base for V and 4 bases for J; bases not matched to a gene: 5. Germline-derived CDR1 and CDR2 are SGHTA and FQGNSA. CDR3 amino acids: CASSLVGGTSADTQYF. The CDR3 bases are TGTGCCAGCAGCTTAGTGGGGGGGACTAGCGCAGATACGCAGTATTTT.

This clonotype was counted many times. The V gene is TRBV28, the J gene TRBJ1-1; 7 positions agree with TRBD1. Per germline, CDR1 MDHEN and CDR2 SYDVKM. V was clipped by 4 bases and J by 3 bases; unmatched bases: 8. This CDR3 region has 15 residues. The CDR3 nucleotides are TGTGCCAGCAGTTGGGAAGGGGGCGCGGACACTGAAGCTTTCTTT. This gives the protein CASSWEGGADTEAFF.

The chain employs TRBV5-1 and TRBJ2-1, with D perhaps matching TRBD2 (5 bases). Germline-derived CDR1 and CDR2 are SGHRS and YFSETQ. V was clipped by 6 bases and J by 5 bases, with 15 bases between them. The CDR3 runs 14 residues. The CDR3: CASNGGLGDNEQFF. In nucleotides, the CDR3 is TGCGCCAGCAACGGCGGACTGGGCGACAATGAGCAGTTCTTC.

Concerning this clonotype itself: This may come from a read error, since a much larger clone is one base off. This chain links TRBV11-3 with TRBJ2-1; possibly TRBD1 for D (7 bases). The CDR3 has 16 residues. Germline assignment: CDR1 SGHNT and CDR2 YENEEA. V lost 5 bases and J 0 bases, leaving 14 bases between the germline ends. The CDR3 DNA sequence: TGTGCCAGCAGCCCGGGGCGGGACAGCTCCTACAATGAGCAGTTCTTC. It codes for CASSPGRDSSYNEQFF.

The rearrangement joins TRBV11-2 to TRBJ1-1; possible D gene TRBD1, 5 bases. Germline V gene sequence: CDR1 SGHAT, CDR2 FQNNGV. The CDR3 is 17 residues long. V gave up 4 bases and J gave up 5 bases, with 23 bases separating them. CDR3: CASSSALTPGGRTEAFF. The CDR3 nucleotides are TGTGCCAGCAGCTCCGCTCTAACGCCCGGGGGTCGGACTGAAGCTTTCTTT.

This clonotype was observed many times. The chain recombines TRBV7-9 with TRBJ2-3, with D possibly being TRBD1 (6 bases). V lost 5 bases to trimming and J lost 4 bases, with 7 bases between them. CDR1 is SEHNR and CDR2 is FQNEAQ in the germline V gene (reference sequence). The CDR3 consists of 12 residues. The CDR3 nucleotides are TGTGCCAGCAGCCCAGGGGCAGATACGCAGTATTTT. Its protein is CASSPGADTQYF.

The sample holds many counts of this clonotype. The chain joins TRBV28 to TRBJ2-5; 9 bases are shared with TRBD1. This CDR3 contains 15 residues. Looked up from germline, CDR1 is MDHEN and CDR2 is SYDVKM. V shed 8 bases and J 1 base; nucleotides not matched to a gene: 8. The CDR3 sequence is CASHPGQGGQETQYF. For the CDR3, the DNA is TGTGCCAGCCACCCGGGACAGGGCGGCCAAGAGACCCAGTACTTC. Based on the CDR3 plus reference TRBV28 and TRBJ2-5, the full variable domain is DVKVTQSSRYLVKRTGEKVFLECVQDMDHENMFWYRQDPGLGLRLIYFSYDVKMKEKGDIPEGYSVSREKKERFSLILESASTNQTSMYLCASHPGQGGQETQYFGPGTRLLVL.

Ten or more counts support this clonotype. The chain combines TRBV6-5 with TRBJ2-4, with D uncertain. The CDR3 spans 16 residues. Trimming took off 0 bases at V and 0 bases at J, with 9 bases between the two ends. The germline V gene has CDR1 MNHEY and CDR2 SVGAGI. CDR3 residues: CASSYSTPGAKNIQYF. CDR3 in DNA: TGTGCCAGCAGTTACTCGACCCCAGGAGCCAAAAACATTCAGTACTTC.

This clonotype was picked up many times. The chain carries TRBV21-1 and TRBJ1-4. TRBV21-1 is shown as a pseudogene. The CDR3 length is 17 residues. The CDR3 region is CASSKGWKETEGEKLFF. The CDR3 region has the DNA TGTGCCAGCAGCAAAGGATGGAAAGAGACGGAGGGAGAAAAACTGTTTTTT.

This clonotype showed up just a few times. The V and J genes are TRBV19 and TRBJ2-1; 8 bases are shared with TRBD2. The V gene end was trimmed by 4 bases and the J gene end by 0 bases; junction bases not matched to a gene: 5. There are 16 residues in the CDR3. Germline values: CDR1 LNHDA, CDR2 SQIVND (reference sequence). CDR3: CASSTSGPSSYNEQFF. The CDR3, as DNA: TGTGCCAGTAGTACTAGCGGGCCAAGCTCCTACAATGAGCAGTTCTTC.

For this clonotype: The germline gene is not matched at one end of the junction; a read error may be the cause. The chain links TRBV18 to TRBJ2-1; 9 positions match TRBD2. The CDR3 consists of 16 residues. CDR1 and CDR2 (germline): KGHSH, LQKENI. The CDR3 protein is CASSPRGQGLANGQFF. The DNA of the CDR3 is TGTGCCAGCTCACCGAGGGGCCAGGGACTAGCCAATGGGCAGTTCTTC. Full variable domain (outside the CDR3, taken from reference TRBV18 and TRBJ2-1): NAGVMQNPRHLVRRRGQEARLRCSPMKGHSHVYWYRQLPEEGLKFMVYLQKENIIDESGMPKERFSAEFPKEGPSILRIQQVVRGDSAAYFCASSPRGQGLANGQFFGPGTRLTVL.

This chain connects TRBV6-2 or TRBV6-3 to TRBJ2-3, with TRBD2 matching 12 bases. The V gene's germline CDR1 is MNHEY and CDR2 SVGEGT. The CDR3 has 16 residues. Unmatched junction bases numbered 10, after V lost 10 bases and J lost 2 bases. In DNA form, the CDR3 reads TGTGCCACCCATCTAGCGGGGGGGCCGATCACAGATACGCAGTATTTT. This translates into CATHLAGGPITDTQYF.

This clonotype was seen a handful of times. The rearrangement joins TRBV20-1 to TRBJ2-7; 10 positions match TRBD2. The CDR3 loop spans 15 amino acids. V lost 1 base to trimming and J lost 3 bases; unmatched junction nucleotides: 6. Germline CDR1 is DFQATT and CDR2 is SNEGSKA (reference sequence). CDR3 residues: CSARVSGGGYYEQYF. The CDR3 nucleotides read TGCAGTGCTAGAGTCAGCGGGGGGGGATACTACGAGCAGTACTTC.

At least ten counts were recorded for this clonotype. V usage is TRBV21-1 and J usage is TRBJ2-2. TRBV21-1 is an annotated pseudogene. This CDR3 has 18 amino acids. CDR3 nucleotide sequence: TGTGCCAGCAGCAAAGTTCTCAAGAGGACGGCGAACACCGGGGAGCTGTTTTTT. It specifies CASSKVLKRTANTGELFF.

The V call is TRBV14, the J call TRBJ2-3; D is perhaps TRBD2 (6 bases). Germline V CDR1 and CDR2: SGHDN, FVKESK. There are 16 residues in the CDR3. Trimming pared 1 base from V and 6 bases from J, leaving 17 bases between. Written as DNA, the CDR3 is TGTGCCAGCAGCCAAGCCGGGGCAGGGAGGTTGGATACGCAGTATTTT. Translation: CASSQAGAGRLDTQYF.

The V call is TRBV27, the J call TRBJ2-2; D call uncertain. CDR1 MNHEY and CDR2 SMNVEV come from the germline V gene (reference sequence). The CDR3 contains 13 residues. With 3 bases removed from V and 4 bases from J, the gap between germline ends came to 6 bases. The CDR3 DNA reads TGTGCCAGCAGTTTCGGCCCCACCGGGGAGCTGTTTTTT. Protein: CASSFGPTGELFF.

This clonotype was counted ten times or more. V and J are TRBV27 and TRBJ2-6; D is possibly TRBD1 (7 bases). The germline gives CDR1 MNHEY, CDR2 SMNVEV (reference sequence). Trimming shortened V by 3 bases and J by 4 bases, and 10 bases separated the two germline ends. This CDR3 spans 15 amino acids. CDR3 coding DNA: TGTGCCAGCAGTTTCAGGGGGGCCGGGGCCAACGTCCTGACTTTC. It encodes CASSFRGAGANVLTF. The full variable domain, in which reference TRBV27 and TRBJ2-6 provide the parts outside the CDR3, is EAQVTQNPRYLITVTGKKLTVTCSQNMNHEYMSWYRQDPGLGLRQIYYSMNVEVTDKGDVPEGYKVSRKEKRNFPLILESPSPNQTSLYFCASSFRGAGANVLTFGAGSRLTVL.

This clonotype has only a few counts. The chain carries TRBV6-2 or TRBV6-3 and TRBJ2-1; D ambiguous. The V end was cut by 0 bases, the J end by 0 bases, with 9 bases between. The germline V gene encodes CDR1 MNHEY and CDR2 SVGEGT. The CDR3 spans 16 residues. Here the CDR3 DNA reads TGTGCCAGCAGTTACTCCAAAATAAGCTCCTACAATGAGCAGTTCTTC. Translating gives CASSYSKISSYNEQFF.

This clonotype was observed at least ten times. The chain recombines TRBV7-2 with TRBJ2-3, with TRBD2 matching over 9 bases. Losses at the gene ends were 2 bases for V and 5 bases for J; bases not matched to a gene: 5. There are 15 residues in the CDR3. Germline V CDR1 and CDR2: SGHTA, FQGNSA. CDR3 protein: CASSLRLAGKDTQYF. CDR3 coding DNA: TGTGCCAGCAGCTTAAGGCTAGCGGGGAAAGATACGCAGTATTTT.

This clonotype occurred a few times. The chain recombines TRBV7-7 with TRBJ2-7; perhaps TRBD2 as D (6 bases). CDR1 and CDR2 from the germline V gene are SSHAT and FNYEAQ (reference sequence). The CDR3 length is 15 residues. The CDR3: CASGARGQLADEQYF. CDR3 bases: TGTGCTAGCGGCGCGAGGGGCCAATTAGCTGACGAGCAGTACTTC.

This clonotype appeared many times. The rearrangement links TRBV25-1 to TRBJ2-5; possibly TRBD2 for D (6 bases). Germline V gene lookup returns CDR1 MGHDK and CDR2 SYGVNS. Trimming cost V 2 bases and J 3 bases, with 13 bases left between them. The CDR3 contains 15 residues. The CDR3 sequence is CASSETASAEETQYF. The CDR3 nucleotides read TGTGCCAGCAGTGAAACGGCTAGCGCTGAAGAGACCCAGTACTTC.

This clonotype came up a few times. This chain joins TRBV4-3 and TRBJ2-7; weak D call: TRBD2 (5 bases). The CDR3 is 15 amino acids. The germline V and J ends were trimmed by 0 bases and 2 bases, with 11 bases remaining between them. CDR1 and CDR2 from the germline V gene are LGHNA and YSLEER. CDR3 protein: CASSQDRTGTYEQYF. The CDR3 DNA reads TGCGCCAGCAGCCAAGACAGGACGGGAACCTACGAGCAGTACTTC.

The rearrangement joins TRBV12-3 or TRBV12-4 to TRBJ2-2, with 12 bases lining up with TRBD1. This CDR3 contains 21 residues. J gave up 13 bases and V 6 bases, and 30 bases lay outside the gene matches. CDR3 in amino acids: CASSHPFGTGGYKVESWGLFF. In DNA, the CDR3 is TGTGCCAGCAGCCACCCCTTTGGGACAGGGGGCTATAAGGTGGAGTCCTGGGGGCTGTTTTTT.

On this clonotype: The final CDR3 position lacks the conserved phenylalanine or tryptophan, pointing to a likely read error. The chain combines TRBV7-9 with TRBJ2-7; 8 bases fit TRBD1. Germline loops: CDR1 SEHNR, CDR2 FQNEAQ (reference sequence). This CDR3 is built from 15 residues. With V trimmed by 1 base and J by 6 bases, 8 bases remained unmatched. CDR3 DNA: TGTGCCAGCAGCTTAGTGCAGGGGGCGCCCCGCGAGCAGTACTCC. This codes for CASSLVQGAPREQYS.

This clonotype was counted ten times or more. The chain carries TRBV20-1 and TRBJ2-7; TRBD1 matches at 8 bases. Losses at the gene ends were 3 bases for V and 5 bases for J; bases not matched to a gene: 12. This CDR3 has 15 residues. Germline V gene sequence: CDR1 DFQATT, CDR2 SNEGSKA (reference sequence). Here the CDR3 DNA reads TGCAGTGCTAGTGAACGGGACAGGTACATCCACGAGCAGTACTTC. Amino acids: CSASERDRYIHEQYF.

In its sample, this clonotype was seen many times. CDR3 in DNA: TGTGCCAGCAGCCAAGACCCAGTAGGTAACACTGAAGCTTTCTTT. The encoded protein is CASSQDPVGNTEAFF. The V call is TRBV4-2, the J call TRBJ1-1; D ambiguous. In germline, CDR1 is LGHNA, CDR2 YNFKEQ. The CDR3 has 15 residues. The V gene lost 0 bases and the J gene lost 2 bases, with 10 bases spanning the gap.

Many counts were recorded for this clonotype. The gene calls are TRBV11-3 and TRBJ2-3, with D tentatively TRBD1 (5 bases). Trimming removed 5 bases from V and 1 base from J, with 10 bases in between. There are 14 residues in the CDR3. Germline V gene sequence: CDR1 SGHNT, CDR2 YENEEA. The CDR3 nucleotides read TGTGCCAGCAGCGCTGGGGCGGGCACAGATACGCAGTATTTT. It yields the protein CASSAGAGTDTQYF.

This clonotype was seen repeatedly, ten times or more. This chain joins TRBV12-5 and TRBJ1-1; D is unresolved. This CDR3 region has 12 residues. Looked up from germline, CDR1 is LGHNT and CDR2 is FRNRAP. The V end lost 3 bases, the J end lost 8 bases, and 10 bases lay between the germline ends. CDR3 nucleotide sequence: TGTGCTAGTGGTTTTCACCAGACCGAAGCTTTCTTT. As protein: CASGFHQTEAFF.

Details on this clonotype: The final CDR3 position lacks the conserved phenylalanine or tryptophan, pointing to a likely read error. This chain uses TRBV7-9 with TRBJ1-6; possible D gene TRBD1, 5 bases. Germline assignment: CDR1 SEHNR and CDR2 FQNEAQ (reference sequence). This CDR3 spans 14 amino acids. Trimming cost V 5 bases and J 7 bases, with 12 bases left between them. CDR3 nucleotides: TGTGCCAGCAGCCCCCGGCGGGACAATTCACCCCTCCACCTT. Amino acids: CASSPRRDNSPLHL.

This clonotype was counted a few times. CDR3 sequence (DNA): TGTGCCAGCTCACCGACAGGGTCAGGCCAAGAGACCCAGTACTTC. This translates into CASSPTGSGQETQYF. This chain connects TRBV18 to TRBJ2-5; TRBD1 matches 7 bases. Per germline, CDR1 KGHSH and CDR2 LQKENI. The CDR3 is 15 amino acids. V lost 3 bases to trimming and J lost 1 base; unmatched junction nucleotides: 5.